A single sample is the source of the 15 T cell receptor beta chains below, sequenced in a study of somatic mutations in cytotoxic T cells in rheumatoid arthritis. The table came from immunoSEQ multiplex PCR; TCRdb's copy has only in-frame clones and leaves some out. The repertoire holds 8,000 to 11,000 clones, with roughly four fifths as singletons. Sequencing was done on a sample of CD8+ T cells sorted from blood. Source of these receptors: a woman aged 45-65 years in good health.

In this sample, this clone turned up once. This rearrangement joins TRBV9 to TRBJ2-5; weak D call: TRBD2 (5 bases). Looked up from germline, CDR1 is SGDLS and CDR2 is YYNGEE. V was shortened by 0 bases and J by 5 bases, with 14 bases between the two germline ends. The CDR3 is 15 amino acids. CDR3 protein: CASSVGPTGSETQYF. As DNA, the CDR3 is TGTGCCAGCAGCGTAGGTCCCACGGGGTCGGAGACCCAGTACTTC.

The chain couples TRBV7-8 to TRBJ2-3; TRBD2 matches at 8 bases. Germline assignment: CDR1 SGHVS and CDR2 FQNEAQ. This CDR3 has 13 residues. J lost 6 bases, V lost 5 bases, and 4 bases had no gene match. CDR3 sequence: CASSPGLADTQYF. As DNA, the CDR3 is TGTGCCAGCAGCCCCGGACTAGCCGATACGCAGTATTTT.

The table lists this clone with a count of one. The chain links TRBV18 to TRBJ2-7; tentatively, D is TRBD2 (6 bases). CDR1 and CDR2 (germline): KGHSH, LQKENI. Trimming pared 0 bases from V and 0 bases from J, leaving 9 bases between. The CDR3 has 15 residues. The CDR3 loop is CASSPPSGPSYEQYF. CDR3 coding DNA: TGTGCCAGCTCACCACCCAGCGGGCCCTCCTACGAGCAGTACTTC.

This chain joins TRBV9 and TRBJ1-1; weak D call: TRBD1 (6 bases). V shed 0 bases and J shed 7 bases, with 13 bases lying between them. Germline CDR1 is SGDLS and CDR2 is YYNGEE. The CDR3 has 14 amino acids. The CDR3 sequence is CASSVGGGGDEAFF. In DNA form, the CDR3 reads TGTGCCAGCAGCGTAGGAGGAGGGGGGGATGAAGCTTTCTTT.

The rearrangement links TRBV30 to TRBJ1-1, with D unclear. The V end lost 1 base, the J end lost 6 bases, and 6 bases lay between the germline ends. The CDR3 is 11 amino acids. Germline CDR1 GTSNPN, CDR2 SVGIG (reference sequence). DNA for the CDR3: TGTGCCTGGAGTGACGGGGCTGAAGCTTTCTTT. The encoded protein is CAWSDGAEAFF.

The CDR3 nucleotides read TGCGCCAGCAGTCCTTCCTCGGTGTCAGGGGGTTTTACAGATACGCAGTATTTT. It yields the protein CASSPSSVSGGFTDTQYF. The chain employs TRBV4-3 and TRBJ2-3, with 7 positions matching TRBD1. Germline CDR1 is LGHNA and CDR2 is YSLEER. The CDR3 totals 18 residues. The V gene end was trimmed by 6 bases and the J gene end by 3 bases; junction bases not matched to a gene: 18.

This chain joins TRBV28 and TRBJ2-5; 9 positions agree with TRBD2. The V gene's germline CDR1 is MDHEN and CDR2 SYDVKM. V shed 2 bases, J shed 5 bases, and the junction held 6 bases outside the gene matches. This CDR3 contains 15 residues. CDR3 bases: TGTGCCAGCAGTTTAGCGGGAGGGCCCGAGGAGACCCAGTACTTC. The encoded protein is CASSLAGGPEETQYF. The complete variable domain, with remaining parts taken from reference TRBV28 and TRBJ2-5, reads DVKVTQSSRYLVKRTGEKVFLECVQDMDHENMFWYRQDPGLGLRLIYFSYDVKMKEKGDIPEGYSVSREKKERFSLILESASTNQTSMYLCASSLAGGPEETQYFGPGTRLLVL.

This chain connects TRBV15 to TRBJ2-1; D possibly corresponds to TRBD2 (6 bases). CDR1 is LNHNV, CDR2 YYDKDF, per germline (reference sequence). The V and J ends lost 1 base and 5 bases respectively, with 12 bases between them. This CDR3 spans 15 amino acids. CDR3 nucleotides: TGTGCCACCAGCAGAGGGGCTAGCGTCGACAATGAGCAGTTCTTC. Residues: CATSRGASVDNEQFF.

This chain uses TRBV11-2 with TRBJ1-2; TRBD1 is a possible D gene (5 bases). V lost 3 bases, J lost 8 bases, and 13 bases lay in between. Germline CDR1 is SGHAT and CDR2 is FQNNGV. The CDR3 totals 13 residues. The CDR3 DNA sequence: TGTGCCAGCAGCTTCCCGGGGGGGGAGGGCTACACCTTC. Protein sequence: CASSFPGGEGYTF.

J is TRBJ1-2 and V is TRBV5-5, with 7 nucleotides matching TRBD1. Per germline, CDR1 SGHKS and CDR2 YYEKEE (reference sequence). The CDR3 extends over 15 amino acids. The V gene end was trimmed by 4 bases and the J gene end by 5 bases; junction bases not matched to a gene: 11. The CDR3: CASSNTGATAYGYTF. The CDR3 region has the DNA TGTGCCAGCAGCAATACAGGGGCTACGGCTTATGGCTACACCTTC.

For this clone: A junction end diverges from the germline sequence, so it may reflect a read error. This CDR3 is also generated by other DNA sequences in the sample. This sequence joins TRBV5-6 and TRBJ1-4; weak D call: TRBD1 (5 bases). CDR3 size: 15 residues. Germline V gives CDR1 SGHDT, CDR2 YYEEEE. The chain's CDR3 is CASSLARVGKEKLFF. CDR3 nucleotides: TGCGCCAGCAGCTTGGCCAGGGTGGGGAAAGAAAAACTGTTTTTT.

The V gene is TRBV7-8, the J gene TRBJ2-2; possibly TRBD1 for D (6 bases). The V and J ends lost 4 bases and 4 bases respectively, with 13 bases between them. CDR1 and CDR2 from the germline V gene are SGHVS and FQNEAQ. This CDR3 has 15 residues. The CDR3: CASSSYRAPTGELFF. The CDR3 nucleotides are TGTGCCAGCAGCTCTTACAGGGCGCCCACCGGGGAGCTGTTTTTT. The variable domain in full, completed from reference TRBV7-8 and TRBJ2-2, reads GAGVSQSPRYKVAKRGQDVALRCDPISGHVSLFWYQQALGQGPEFLTYFQNEAQLDKSGLPSDRFFAERPEGSVSTLKIQRTQQEDSAVYLCASSSYRAPTGELFFGEGSRLTVL.

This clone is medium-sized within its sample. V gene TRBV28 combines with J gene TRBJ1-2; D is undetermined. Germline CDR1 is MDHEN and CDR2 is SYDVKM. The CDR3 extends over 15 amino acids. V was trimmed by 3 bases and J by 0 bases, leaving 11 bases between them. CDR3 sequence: CASSLTGDPNYGYTF. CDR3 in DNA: TGTGCCAGCAGTTTGACTGGAGATCCTAACTATGGCTACACCTTC.

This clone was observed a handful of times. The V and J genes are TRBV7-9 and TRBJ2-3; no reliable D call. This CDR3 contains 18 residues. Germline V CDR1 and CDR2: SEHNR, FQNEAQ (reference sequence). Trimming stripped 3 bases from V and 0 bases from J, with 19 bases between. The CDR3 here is CASSFPPLAAPSTDTQYF. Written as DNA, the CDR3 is TGTGCCAGCAGCTTTCCCCCCTTAGCAGCGCCTAGCACAGATACGCAGTATTTT.

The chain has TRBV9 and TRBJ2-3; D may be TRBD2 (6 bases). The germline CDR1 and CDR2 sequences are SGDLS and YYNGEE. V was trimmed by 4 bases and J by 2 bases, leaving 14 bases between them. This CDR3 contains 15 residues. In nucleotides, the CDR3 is TGTGCCAGCAGCCCCCGGGACTCCCTCACAGATACGCAGTATTTT. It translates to CASSPRDSLTDTQYF.